This T cell receptor (beta chain) was recorded in a study of blood T cell repertoires in COVID-19. Study at large: Both acute and convalescent COVID-19 samples were obtained from the United States, Italy and Spain.

In the authors' workflow: Cell counts per sample came from amplifying reference gene primers. TCRdb's copy holds only in-frame clones and misses some; the assay was immunoSEQ multiplex PCR. V, J and clone size were drawn from that table, and D and trimming were deduced from the DNA. The data contain about 270,000 clones, 65% to 90% of them singletons. The specimen was peripheral blood. The clonotype was recovered from a human donor in a cohort sampled during active COVID-19.

CDR3 loop: CASSFVQRETQYF. The CDR3 DNA reads as TGTGCCAGCAGTTTCGTCCAGCGAGAGACCCAGTACTTC. The chain couples TRBV12-3 or TRBV12-4 to TRBJ2-5; D is ambiguous. V was trimmed by 3 bases and J by 4 bases, leaving 9 bases between them. The CDR3 loop spans 13 amino acids.